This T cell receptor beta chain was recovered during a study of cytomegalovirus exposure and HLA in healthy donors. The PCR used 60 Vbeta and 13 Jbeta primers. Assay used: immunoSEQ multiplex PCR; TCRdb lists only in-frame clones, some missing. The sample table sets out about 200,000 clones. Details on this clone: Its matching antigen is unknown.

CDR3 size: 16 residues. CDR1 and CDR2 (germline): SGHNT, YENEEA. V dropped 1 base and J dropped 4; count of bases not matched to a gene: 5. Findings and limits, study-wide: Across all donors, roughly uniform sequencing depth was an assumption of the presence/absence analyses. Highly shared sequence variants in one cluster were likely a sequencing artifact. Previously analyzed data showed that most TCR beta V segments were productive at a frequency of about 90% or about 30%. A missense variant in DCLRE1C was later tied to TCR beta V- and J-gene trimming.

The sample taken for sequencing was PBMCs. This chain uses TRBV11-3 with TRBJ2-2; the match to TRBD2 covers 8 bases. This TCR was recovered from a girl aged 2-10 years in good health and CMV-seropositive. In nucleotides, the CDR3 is TGTGCCAGCAGCTTAGGAGGGCGGGGGGCCACCGGGGAGCTGTTTTTT. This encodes CASSLGGRGATGELFF.